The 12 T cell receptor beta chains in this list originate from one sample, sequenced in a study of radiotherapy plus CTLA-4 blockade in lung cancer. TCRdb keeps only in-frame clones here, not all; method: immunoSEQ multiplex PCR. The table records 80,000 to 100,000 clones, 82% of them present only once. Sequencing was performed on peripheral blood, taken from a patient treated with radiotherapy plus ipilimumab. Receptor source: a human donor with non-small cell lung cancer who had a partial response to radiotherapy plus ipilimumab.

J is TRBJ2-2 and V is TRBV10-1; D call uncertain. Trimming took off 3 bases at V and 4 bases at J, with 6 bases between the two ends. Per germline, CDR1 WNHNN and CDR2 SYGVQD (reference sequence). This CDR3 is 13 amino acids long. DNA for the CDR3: TGCGCCAGCAGTGATACAGCCACCGGGGAGCTGTTTTTT. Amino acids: CASSDTATGELFF.

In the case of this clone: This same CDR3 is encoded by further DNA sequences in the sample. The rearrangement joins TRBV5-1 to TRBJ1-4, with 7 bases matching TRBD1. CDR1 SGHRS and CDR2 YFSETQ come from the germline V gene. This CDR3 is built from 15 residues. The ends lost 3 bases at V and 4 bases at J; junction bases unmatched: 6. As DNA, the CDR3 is TGCGCCAGCAGCTCCACAGGGGCAGATAATGAAAAACTGTTTTTT. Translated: CASSSTGADNEKLFF.

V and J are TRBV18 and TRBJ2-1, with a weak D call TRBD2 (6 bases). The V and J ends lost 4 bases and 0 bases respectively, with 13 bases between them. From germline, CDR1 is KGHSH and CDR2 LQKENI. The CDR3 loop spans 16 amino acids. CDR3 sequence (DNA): TGTGCCAGCTCACATGGGGACGGGAGCTCCTACAATGAGCAGTTCTTC. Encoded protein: CASSHGDGSSYNEQFF.

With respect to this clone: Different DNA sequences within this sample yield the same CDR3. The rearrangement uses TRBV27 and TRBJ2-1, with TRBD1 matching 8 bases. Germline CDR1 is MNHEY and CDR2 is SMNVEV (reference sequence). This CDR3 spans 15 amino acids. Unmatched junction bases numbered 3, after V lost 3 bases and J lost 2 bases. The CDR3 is CASSFGDRPYNEQFF. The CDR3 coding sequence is TGTGCCAGCAGTTTTGGGGACAGGCCCTACAATGAGCAGTTCTTC.

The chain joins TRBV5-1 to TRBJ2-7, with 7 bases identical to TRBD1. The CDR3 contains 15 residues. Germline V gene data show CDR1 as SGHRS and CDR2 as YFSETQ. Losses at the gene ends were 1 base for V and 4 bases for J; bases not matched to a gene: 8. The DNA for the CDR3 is TGCGCCAGCAGCTTGCCCGGGACAGCTCTATACGAGCAGTACTTC. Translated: CASSLPGTALYEQYF.

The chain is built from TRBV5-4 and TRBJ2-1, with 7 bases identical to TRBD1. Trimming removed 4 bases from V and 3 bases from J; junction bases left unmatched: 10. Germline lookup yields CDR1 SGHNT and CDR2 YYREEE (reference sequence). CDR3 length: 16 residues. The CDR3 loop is CASSPMPGTDYNEQFF. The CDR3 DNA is TGTGCCAGCAGCCCCATGCCCGGGACAGACTACAATGAGCAGTTCTTC.

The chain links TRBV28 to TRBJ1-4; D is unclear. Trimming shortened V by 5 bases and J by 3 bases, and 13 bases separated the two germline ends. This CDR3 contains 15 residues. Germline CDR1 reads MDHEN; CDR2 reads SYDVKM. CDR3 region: CASSPLISSNEKLFF. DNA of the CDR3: TGTGCCAGCAGTCCTCTTATCTCTTCTAATGAAAAACTGTTTTTT.

CDR3 residues: CASSQRGQGTPGANVLTF. CDR3 coding DNA: TGCGCCAGCAGCCAACGGGGACAGGGGACCCCTGGGGCCAACGTCCTGACTTTC. V gene TRBV4-1 combines with J gene TRBJ2-6; TRBD1 agrees at 10 bases. The V and J ends lost 2 bases and 2 bases, in that order; junction bases with no gene match: 6. This CDR3 spans 18 amino acids. Germline V CDR1 and CDR2: MGHRA, YSYEKL.

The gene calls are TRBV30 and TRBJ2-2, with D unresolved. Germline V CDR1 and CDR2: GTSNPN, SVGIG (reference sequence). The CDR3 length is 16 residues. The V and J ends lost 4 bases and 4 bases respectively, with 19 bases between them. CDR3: CAWIESRKRSTGELFF. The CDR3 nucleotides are TGTGCCTGGATTGAAAGTCGGAAAAGGAGCACCGGGGAGCTGTTTTTT.

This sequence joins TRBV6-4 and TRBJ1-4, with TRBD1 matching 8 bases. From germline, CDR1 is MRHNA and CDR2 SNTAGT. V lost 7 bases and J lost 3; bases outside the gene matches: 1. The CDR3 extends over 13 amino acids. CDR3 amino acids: CASTRGPNEKLFF. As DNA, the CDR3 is TGTGCCAGCACCAGGGGGCCTAATGAAAAACTGTTTTTT.

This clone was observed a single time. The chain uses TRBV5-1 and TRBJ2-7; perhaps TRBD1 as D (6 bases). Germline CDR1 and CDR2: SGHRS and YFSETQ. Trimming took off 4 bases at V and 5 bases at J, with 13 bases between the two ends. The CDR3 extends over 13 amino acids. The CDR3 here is CASSTGQTDEQYF. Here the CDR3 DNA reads TGCGCCAGCAGCACCGGACAGACTGACGAGCAGTACTTC.

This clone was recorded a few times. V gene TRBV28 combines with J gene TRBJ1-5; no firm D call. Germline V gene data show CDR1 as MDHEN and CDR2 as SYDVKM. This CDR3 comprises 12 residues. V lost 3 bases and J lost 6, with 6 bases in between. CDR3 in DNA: TGTGCCAGCAGTTTGTCAGGTCAGCCCCAGCATTTT. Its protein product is CASSLSGQPQHF.